What follows are 28 T cell receptor beta chains derived from one specimen sequenced in a study of cytomegalovirus exposure and HLA in healthy donors. PCR was performed using 60 Vbeta and 13 Jbeta primers. Profiled with immunoSEQ multiplex PCR; TCRdb holds only in-frame clones, not every one. The data contain some 96,000 clones, approximately 78% of them singletons. Sample: PBMCs. The receptor set was obtained from a woman aged 60 to 75 in good health and CMV-seronegative.

The genes are TRBV7-2 and TRBJ1-1; D is ambiguous. The V gene lost 1 base and the J gene lost 1 base, with 10 bases spanning the gap. The CDR3 is 15 amino acids. Germline values: CDR1 SGHTA, CDR2 FQGNSA. This CDR3 is CASSLVSGTNTEAFF. The CDR3 DNA reads as TGTGCCAGCAGCTTAGTTTCGGGTACGAACACTGAAGCTTTCTTT.

This chain uses TRBV7-9 with TRBJ1-1; no clear D. With 2 bases removed from V and 3 bases from J, the gap between germline ends came to 7 bases. Germline CDR1 is SEHNR and CDR2 is FQNEAQ (reference sequence). CDR3 length: 13 residues. The CDR3 region is CASSLLPDTEAFF. Written as DNA, the CDR3 is TGTGCCAGCAGCTTACTTCCCGACACTGAAGCTTTCTTT.

The CDR3 bases are TGTGCCAGCAGCCCCCGCGATCGATATCAGCCCCAGCATTTT. It yields the protein CASSPRDRYQPQHF. The gene calls are TRBV7-9 and TRBJ1-5; D gene uncertain. CDR3 length equals 14 residues. V was pared by 5 bases and J by 5 bases, with 13 bases between. Per the germline V gene, CDR1 is SEHNR and CDR2 is FQNEAQ (reference sequence).

This clone was seen a single time. V and J are TRBV19 and TRBJ1-5; no definite D call. V lost 2 bases and J 5 bases, leaving 13 bases between the germline ends. The CDR3 runs to 15 residues. The germline V gene encodes CDR1 LNHDA and CDR2 SQIVND (reference sequence). CDR3 protein: CASSISREPYQPQHF. The CDR3 nucleotides are TGTGCCAGTAGTATATCTCGGGAACCATATCAGCCCCAGCATTTT.

This chain joins TRBV5-6 and TRBJ2-5; the match to TRBD1 covers 7 bases. This CDR3 has 14 amino acids. J lost 11 bases, V lost 4 bases, and 14 bases had no gene match. Germline V lookup: CDR1 SGHDT, CDR2 YYEEEE. The CDR3 reads CASSLRTGPWPQYF. The DNA of the CDR3 is TGTGCCAGCAGCCTAAGGACAGGACCGTGGCCACAGTACTTC. Full variable domain (rest looked up from reference TRBV5-6 and TRBJ2-5): DAGVTQSPTHLIKTRGQQVTLRCSPKSGHDTVSWYQQALGQGPQFIFQYYEEEERQRGNFPDRFSGHQFPNYSSELNVNALLLGDSALYLCASSLRTGPWPQYFGPGTRLLVL.

A few counts support this clone. This sequence joins TRBV27 and TRBJ2-5; 13 positions match TRBD2. This CDR3 is built from 16 residues. Germline assignment: CDR1 MNHEY and CDR2 SMNVEV (reference sequence). V shed 4 bases, J shed 4 bases, and the junction held 6 bases outside the gene matches. The CDR3 protein is CASSSSLAGGGETQYF. CDR3 DNA: TGTGCCAGCAGTTCCTCACTAGCGGGGGGGGGAGAGACCCAGTACTTC.

This clone has a handful of counts. The J gene is TRBJ2-1, the V gene TRBV5-5; 8 nucleotides match TRBD2. Trimming at V came to 1 base and at J to 5 bases, leaving 8 bases not matched to a gene. The germline V gene encodes CDR1 SGHKS and CDR2 YYEKEE (reference sequence). The CDR3 is made up of 16 amino acids. The CDR3 is CASSLSGRGDNNEQFF. DNA of the CDR3: TGTGCCAGCAGCTTGTCCGGGCGGGGGGATAACAATGAGCAGTTCTTC.

V and J are TRBV6-5 and TRBJ2-1, with D possibly being TRBD2 (5 bases). The V gene lost 5 bases and the J gene lost 10 bases, with 18 bases spanning the gap. Per germline, CDR1 MNHEY and CDR2 SVGAGI. The CDR3 has 14 amino acids. As DNA, the CDR3 is TGTGCCAGCAGTCCCCCCCCTGGAGGCAGGGAGCAGTTCTTC. This encodes CASSPPPGGREQFF.

The rearrangement joins TRBV5-1 to TRBJ2-3; the D gene is possibly TRBD2 (5 bases). The CDR3 is 17 residues long. V lost 5 bases and J 0 bases, leaving 19 bases between the germline ends. Germline V CDR1 and CDR2: SGHRS, YFSETQ. The CDR3 loop is CASRLESGFTSTDTQYF. CDR3 sequence (DNA): TGCGCCAGCAGGCTGGAATCGGGGTTTACTAGCACAGATACGCAGTATTTT.

The V call is TRBV19, the J call TRBJ1-1; D remains unclear. Germline V gene data show CDR1 as LNHDA and CDR2 as SQIVND (reference sequence). V was pared by 5 bases and J by 0 bases, with 13 bases between. CDR3 size: 15 residues. CDR3 coding DNA: TGTGCCAGTAGTCGAAGCCTTTCTATGAACACTGAAGCTTTCTTT. It is translated as CASSRSLSMNTEAFF. The whole variable domain, remainder taken from reference TRBV19 and TRBJ1-1, is DGGITQSPKYLFRKEGQNVTLSCEQNLNHDAMYWYRQDPGQGLRLIYYSQIVNDFQKGDIAEGYSVSREKKESFPLTVTSAQKNPTAFYLCASSRSLSMNTEAFFGQGTRLTVV.

The gene calls are TRBV30 and TRBJ2-7; TRBD1 matches at 7 bases. The ends lost 5 bases at V and 0 bases at J; junction bases unmatched: 1. This CDR3 comprises 12 residues. In germline, CDR1 is GTSNPN, CDR2 SVGIG (reference sequence). The CDR3 sequence is CAWGTDSYEQYF. The CDR3 DNA reads as TGTGCCTGGGGGACAGACTCCTACGAGCAGTACTTC. Full variable domain (remainder filled in from reference TRBV30 and TRBJ2-7): SQTIHQWPATLVQPVGSPLSLECTVEGTSNPNLYWYRQAAGRGLQLLFYSVGIGQISSEVPQNLSASRPQDRQFILSSKKLLLSDSGFYLCAWGTDSYEQYFGPGTRLTVT.

This chain joins TRBV6-5 and TRBJ1-2, with a possible D match to TRBD1 (6 bases). Between the trimmed V and J ends, which lost 0 bases and 7 bases, there was a span of 12 bases. Germline V gene sequence: CDR1 MNHEY, CDR2 SVGAGI. The CDR3 is 14 residues long. The CDR3 region has the DNA TGTGCCAGCAGTTACTCCTACAGGGCCGGTGGCTACACCTTC. Protein sequence: CASSYSYRAGGYTF.

This chain links TRBV6-5 with TRBJ1-4; D not resolved. The V gene lost 2 bases and the J gene lost 0 bases, with 10 bases spanning the gap. The CDR3 consists of 16 residues. From germline, CDR1 is MNHEY and CDR2 SVGAGI. The CDR3 region is CASSYVSHATNEKLFF. Here the CDR3 DNA reads TGTGCCAGCAGTTACGTTTCCCATGCAACTAATGAAAAACTGTTTTTT.

This clone appeared a few times. This CDR3 reads CASSFSRDQPQHF. CDR3 nucleotides: TGTGCCAGCAGTTTCTCGAGGGATCAGCCCCAGCATTTT. The rearrangement joins TRBV5-6 to TRBJ1-5, with unresolved D. The V gene's germline CDR1 is SGHDT and CDR2 YYEEEE. The ends were cut back, 5 bases at V and 5 bases at J, with 11 bases in the middle. The CDR3 loop spans 13 amino acids. The complete variable domain, with remaining parts taken from reference TRBV5-6 and TRBJ1-5, reads DAGVTQSPTHLIKTRGQQVTLRCSPKSGHDTVSWYQQALGQGPQFIFQYYEEEERQRGNFPDRFSGHQFPNYSSELNVNALLLGDSALYLCASSFSRDQPQHFGDGTRLSIL.

In its sample, this clone was seen once. The chain has TRBV19 and TRBJ1-1, with 12 bases lining up with TRBD1. CDR1 and CDR2 from the germline V gene are LNHDA and SQIVND (reference sequence). The CDR3 has 15 amino acids. The J segment lost 3 bases and the V segment lost 3 bases, leaving 2 bases of the junction unmatched. The CDR3 loop reads CASSMGQGADTEAFF. As DNA, the CDR3 is TGTGCCAGTAGTATGGGACAGGGGGCGGACACTGAAGCTTTCTTT.

Points on this clone: A junction end diverges from the germline sequence, so it may reflect a read error. The CDR3 DNA follows: TGTGCCTGGAGTTTGGGTAGACACACAAATACGCAGTATTTT. Its protein is CAWSLGRHTNTQYF. J is TRBJ2-3 and V is TRBV30; D is undetermined. The V gene's germline CDR1 is GTSNPN and CDR2 SVGIG (reference sequence). The CDR3 has 14 amino acids.

Worth noting for this clone: The junction departs from germline at one end; a sequencing error may be responsible. V and J are TRBV19 and TRBJ2-4, with D maybe TRBD2 (6 bases). The CDR3 extends over 19 amino acids. Germline assignment: CDR1 LNHDA and CDR2 SQIVND (reference sequence). The CDR3 protein is CANSSHLRSGVGAKNIQYF. The CDR3 DNA reads as TGTGCCAATAGTTCCCATTTAAGGTCGGGAGTTGGTGCCAAAAACATTCAGTACTTC.

The rearrangement uses TRBV5-4 and TRBJ1-1; D unclear. The germline V gene has CDR1 SGHNT and CDR2 YYREEE (reference sequence). The CDR3 has 13 amino acids. V was shortened by 3 bases and J by 1 base, with 7 bases between the two germline ends. As DNA, the CDR3 is TGTGCCAGCAGCTCCGCAGGGAACACTGAAGCTTTCTTT. Translating it yields CASSSAGNTEAFF.

This sequence joins TRBV5-1 and TRBJ1-5; no definite D call. The CDR3 is 14 amino acids. CDR1 and CDR2 (germline): SGHRS, YFSETQ. With 5 bases removed from V and 2 bases from J, the gap between germline ends came to 11 bases. The CDR3 sequence is CASSIGAGNQPQHF. CDR3 nucleotide sequence: TGCGCCAGCAGTATCGGTGCGGGCAATCAGCCCCAGCATTTT.

The sample holds one count of this clone. This chain joins TRBV12-5 and TRBJ2-6; D possibly corresponds to TRBD1 (6 bases). V lost 0 bases, J lost 0 bases, and 15 bases lay in between. The CDR3 spans 19 residues. Germline V gives CDR1 LGHNT, CDR2 FRNRAP. CDR3 in DNA: TGTGCTAGTGGTTTGGTAATTCACAGGGACCTCTCTGGGGCCAACGTCCTGACTTTC. Translated: CASGLVIHRDLSGANVLTF. Looking up the rest from reference TRBV12-5 and TRBJ2-6 gives the full variable domain: DARVTQTPRHKVTEMGQEVTMRCQPILGHNTVFWYRQTMMQGLELLAYFRNRAPLDDSGMPKDRFSAEMPDATLATLKIQPSEPRDSAVYFCASGLVIHRDLSGANVLTFGAGSRLTVL.

This chain connects TRBV13 to TRBJ2-3; 9 nucleotides match TRBD1. Germline CDR1 PRHDT, CDR2 FYEKMQ (reference sequence). The CDR3 consists of 14 residues. The V and J ends lost 7 bases and 3 bases, in that order; junction bases with no gene match: 5. The CDR3 region has the DNA TGTGCCAGCAAGGACAGGGGAGGGACAGATACGCAGTATTTT. Protein product: CASKDRGGTDTQYF.

V gene TRBV5-1 combines with J gene TRBJ1-4; D gene ambiguous. CDR1 is SGHRS, CDR2 YFSETQ, per germline. CDR3 length equals 15 residues. V was cut by 0 bases and J by 0 bases, with 6 bases left in between. The CDR3 bases are TGCGCCAGCAGCTTGGGACTTACAACTAATGAAAAACTGTTTTTT. Translated, it gives CASSLGLTTNEKLFF. The whole variable domain, remainder taken from reference TRBV5-1 and TRBJ1-4, is KAGVTQTPRYLIKTRGQQVTLSCSPISGHRSVSWYQQTPGQGLQFLFEYFSETQRNKGNFPGRFSGRQFSNSRSEMNVSTLELGDSALYLCASSLGLTTNEKLFFGSGTQLSVL.

This chain uses TRBV9 with TRBJ2-3, with 7 bases fitting TRBD2. CDR3 length: 16 residues. Trimming at V came to 2 bases and at J to 3 bases, leaving 9 bases not matched to a gene. Germline CDR1 SGDLS, CDR2 YYNGEE. This chain's CDR3 is CASSVATGLSTDTQYF. The CDR3 DNA is TGTGCCAGCAGCGTTGCCACGGGACTATCTACAGATACGCAGTATTTT.

This clone was found once. The V and J genes are TRBV10-3 and TRBJ2-1, with TRBD2 as a possible D gene (7 bases). This CDR3 comprises 18 residues. Germline V lookup: CDR1 ENHRY, CDR2 SYGVKD. V was pared by 6 bases and J by 2 bases, with 23 bases between. In DNA, the CDR3 is TGTGCCATCAGCGGCGGCGGGGGCACCCCTCGTACCTACAATGAGCAGTTCTTC. It encodes CAISGGGGTPRTYNEQFF.

J is TRBJ2-1 and V is TRBV28, with 9 bases identical to TRBD1. With 6 bases clipped from V and 6 bases from J, the junction kept 12 bases outside the gene matches. This CDR3 comprises 16 residues. Germline CDR1 MDHEN, CDR2 SYDVKM. CDR3 nucleotides: TGTGCCAGCAGGGGGACAGGGACCCGTTATTTCAATGAGCAGTTCTTC. This gives the protein CASRGTGTRYFNEQFF.

The chain recombines TRBV6-5 with TRBJ2-7; TRBD1 might be the D (6 bases). Deletions cut 4 bases from V and 0 bases from J, with 10 bases between. The CDR3 contains 14 residues. CDR1 is MNHEY and CDR2 is SVGAGI in the germline V gene. The CDR3 DNA sequence: TGTGCCAGCAGTTCGGCAGGGGCCTCCTACGAGCAGTACTTC. Translated, it gives CASSSAGASYEQYF.

This clone was observed a single time. This chain links TRBV7-7 with TRBJ2-5; 11 nucleotides line up with TRBD1. Germline CDR1 and CDR2: SSHAT and FNYEAQ (reference sequence). Trimming at V came to 2 bases and at J to 5 bases, leaving 7 bases not matched to a gene. CDR3 length: 16 amino acids. CDR3 residues: CASSLNAGQGGETQYF. Written as DNA, the CDR3 is TGTGCCAGCAGCTTAAATGCGGGACAGGGGGGTGAGACCCAGTACTTC.

The chain recombines TRBV5-4 with TRBJ1-2; D is perhaps TRBD1 (6 bases). CDR3 size: 13 residues. With 4 bases removed from V and 6 bases from J, the gap between germline ends came to 13 bases. CDR1 and CDR2 (germline): SGHNT, YYREEE (reference sequence). For the CDR3, the DNA is TGTGCCAGCAGCATACAGGGTATTAATGGCTACACCTTC. Translating it yields CASSIQGINGYTF.